This T cell receptor (beta chain) stems from a study of cytomegalovirus exposure and HLA in healthy donors. Whole-study context: HLA-typed donors were the source of about 81 million unique TCRs held in an early data release. Study results and caveats: Sequences of the TCR beta chain were said to predict the HLA-A and HLA-B alleles of most subjects accurately. Reportedly, diagnosis of cytomegalovirus status by the classifier showed high specificity and sensitivity.

On this clone itself: Its antigen is still unknown.

CDR1 SGHRS and CDR2 YFSETQ come from the germline V gene. CDR3 length: 15 residues. V lost 0 bases, J lost 5 bases, and 13 bases lay in between. PCR amplification relied on 60 Vbeta primers (plus 13 Jbeta primers). This table comes from immunoSEQ multiplex PCR, and its TCRdb copy is limited to in-frame clones, with some not included. The clone table shows roughly 62,000 clones, with the ten largest holding roughly 2.1%. The material sequenced was PBMCs. The source is a woman under 30 in good health and CMV-seronegative. J is TRBJ2-3 and V is TRBV5-1; D gene unclear. The CDR3 DNA reads TGCGCCAGCAGCTTGGCAGAGAACAGAAGAGATACGCAGTATTTT. Protein sequence: CASSLAENRRDTQYF. Looking up the rest from reference TRBV5-1 and TRBJ2-3 gives the full variable domain: KAGVTQTPRYLIKTRGQQVTLSCSPISGHRSVSWYQQTPGQGLQFLFEYFSETQRNKGNFPGRFSGRQFSNSRSEMNVSTLELGDSALYLCASSLAENRRDTQYFGPGTRLTVL.